Below are 23 T cell receptor beta chains sequenced from a single sample in a study of low-dose radiotherapy and immunotherapy resistance in tumors. Both TCRalpha and TCRbeta chains were reverse transcribed with V-gene-specific primers. Using a constant-region primer together with a V-primer adapter, TCRs were subjected to around 20 PCR cycles of amplification. TCRdb ran MiXCR on the reads and lists one entry per CDR3 protein. The repertoire holds about 82,000 distinct CDR3 sequences, around 18% seen once, with about 5.9% in the top ten. Documented time point: before trial treatment. The specimen comprised PBMCs, sampled before treatment. The receptors shown here come from a male donor with prostate cancer.

This clonotype was detected ten times or more. In DNA, the CDR3 is TGTGCCAGCAGCCCAGAAGGGCTAGCGGGAGAGACCCAGTACTTC. It codes for CASSPEGLAGETQYF. The V gene is TRBV7-9, the J gene TRBJ2-5; TRBD2 aligns across 8 bases. The germline V gene encodes CDR1 SEHNR and CDR2 FQNEAQ (reference sequence). Trimming at V came to 5 bases and at J to 4 bases, leaving 9 bases not matched to a gene. The CDR3 is 15 residues long.

The table lists this clonotype with many counts. The chain has TRBV6-1 and TRBJ1-3; TRBD1 agrees at 9 bases. Germline CDR1 is MNHNS and CDR2 is SASEGT. Trimming cost V 0 bases and J 2 bases; bases outside gene matches: 8. The CDR3 is 18 amino acids. This chain's CDR3 is CASSEALWDRATGNTIYF. The CDR3 nucleotides read TGTGCCAGCAGTGAAGCGCTCTGGGACAGGGCTACTGGAAACACCATATATTTT.

The table lists this clonotype with many counts. The V and J genes are TRBV2 and TRBJ2-7; D might be TRBD2 (6 bases). CDR1 and CDR2 from the germline V gene are SNHLY and FYNNEI. The CDR3 is made up of 15 amino acids. V lost 2 bases, J lost 1 base, and 12 bases lay in between. The CDR3 coding sequence is TGTGCCAGCAGTGAAAGTGGGGGGAAGTCCTACGAGCAGTACTTC. This translates into CASSESGGKSYEQYF.

Comment on this clonotype: A far larger clone is just one base off, so this is likely a read error. The chain recombines TRBV28 with TRBJ2-3; no reliable D call. The germline V gene encodes CDR1 MDHEN and CDR2 SYDVKM. This CDR3 contains 15 residues. The CDR3 DNA reads as TGTCCCACCAGTGGCCCAGGTCGCTCCGTGGATACGCAGTATTTT. Its protein is CPTSGPGRSVDTQYF.

This clonotype occurred many times. The chain employs TRBV24-1 and TRBJ2-5; tentative D call: TRBD1 (5 bases). V was pared by 3 bases and J by 0 bases, with 7 bases between. Germline CDR1 is KGHDR and CDR2 is SFDVKD. The CDR3 consists of 14 residues. The CDR3: CATSDPGNQETQYF. The CDR3 region has the DNA TGTGCCACCAGTGATCCAGGGAACCAAGAGACCCAGTACTTC.

This clonotype showed up many times. The V call is TRBV14, the J call TRBJ2-3; tentatively, D is TRBD2 (6 bases). CDR1 and CDR2 from the germline V gene are SGHDN and FVKESK. This CDR3 is built from 12 residues. Trimming took off 5 bases at V and 6 bases at J, with 9 bases between the two ends. This CDR3 is CASSVGRDTQYF. CDR3 sequence (DNA): TGTGCCAGCAGCGTGGGGAGGGATACGCAGTATTTT.

Ten or more counts support this clonotype. V is TRBV6-2 or TRBV6-3 and J is TRBJ2-1; no reliable D call. Per the germline V gene, CDR1 is MNHEY and CDR2 is SVGEGT. Trimming removed 1 base at V and 10 bases at J, with 5 bases between. The CDR3 totals 11 residues. CDR3 nucleotide sequence: TGTGCCAGCAGTTACTTTTTCGAGCAGTTCTTC. Encoded protein: CASSYFFEQFF.

This clonotype has ten or more counts. CDR3 bases: TGTGCCAGCAGTTTTGAATTCCAGCCCCAGCATTTT. It specifies CASSFEFQPQHF. The chain couples TRBV28 to TRBJ1-5; no clear D. The V gene's germline CDR1 is MDHEN and CDR2 SYDVKM. Trimming shortened V by 3 bases and J by 7 bases, and 7 bases separated the two germline ends. The CDR3 contains 12 residues. Full variable domain (missing parts from reference TRBV28 and TRBJ1-5): DVKVTQSSRYLVKRTGEKVFLECVQDMDHENMFWYRQDPGLGLRLIYFSYDVKMKEKGDIPEGYSVSREKKERFSLILESASTNQTSMYLCASSFEFQPQHFGDGTRLSIL.

The genes are TRBV4-2 and TRBJ2-7; no clear D. Germline-derived CDR1 and CDR2 are LGHNA and YNFKEQ. The CDR3 sequence is 14 residues long. V dropped 1 base and J dropped 3 bases, with 10 bases sitting between them. In nucleotides, the CDR3 is TGTGCCAGCAGCCAAGGTCCCTCAGACTACGAGCAGTACTTC. Encoded protein: CASSQGPSDYEQYF.

A remark on this clonotype: This likely traces to a read error, being one base from a far larger clone. This chain links TRBV11-3 with TRBJ2-1; no reliable D call. The V gene's germline CDR1 is SGHNT and CDR2 YENEEA. The CDR3 extends over 17 amino acids. DNA for the CDR3: TGCGCCAGCAGCCAAGATCAAGTGGGTAGCCCCTACAATGAGCAGTTCTTC. Encoded protein: CASSQDQVGSPYNEQFF.

This clonotype was observed at least ten times. The V call is TRBV21-1, the J call TRBJ1-2. TRBV21-1 is designated a pseudogene. This CDR3 comprises 16 residues. The CDR3 loop reads CASSKVVVVDHYGYTF. CDR3 DNA: TGTGCCAGCAGCAAAGTTGTCGTCGTCGATCACTATGGCTACACCTTC.

This clonotype was counted at least ten times. This chain uses TRBV5-1 with TRBJ1-1; D uncertain. Germline lookup yields CDR1 SGHRS and CDR2 YFSETQ. V lost 4 bases, J lost 1 base, and 8 bases lay in between. The CDR3 consists of 13 residues. The CDR3 spells CASSRSQNTEAFF. The CDR3 bases are TGCGCCAGCAGCCGGAGCCAGAACACTGAAGCTTTCTTT.

The table lists this clonotype with many counts. The chain is built from TRBV1 and TRBJ1-4. TRBV1 is a pseudogene. The CDR3 runs to 16 residues. CDR3 nucleotides: TGCACCAGCAGCCAAGATCCAGACGGCTTTAATGAAAAACTGTTTTTT. Its protein product is CTSSQDPDGFNEKLFF.

The chain uses TRBV14 and TRBJ2-3; D may correspond to TRBD1 or TRBD2 (5 bases each). V was clipped by 1 base and J by 1 base, with 9 bases between them. This CDR3 contains 15 residues. The germline CDR1 and CDR2 sequences are SGHDN and FVKESK. In DNA form, the CDR3 reads TGTGCCAGCAGCCAAGCCCGGGGCCGCACAGATACGCAGTATTTT. Its translation: CASSQARGRTDTQYF.

The V call is TRBV9, the J call TRBJ2-1; 9 positions match TRBD2. Trimming at V came to 3 bases and at J to 7 bases, leaving 5 bases not matched to a gene. CDR3 length: 14 amino acids. From germline, CDR1 is SGDLS and CDR2 YYNGEE. The CDR3 protein is CASSDLAGSNEQFF. The CDR3 DNA reads TGTGCCAGCAGCGACCTAGCGGGGTCTAATGAGCAGTTCTTC.

This clonotype was found many times. The chain recombines TRBV9 with TRBJ1-1, with a possible D match to TRBD1 (5 bases). The CDR3 spans 16 residues. Per germline, CDR1 SGDLS and CDR2 YYNGEE. The V and J ends lost 0 bases and 4 bases respectively, with 16 bases between them. The CDR3, as DNA: TGTGCCAGCAGCGTAGCTGGTCTCGGGGGTGGCACTGAAGCTTTCTTT. Translation gives CASSVAGLGGGTEAFF.

This clonotype came up many times. This chain uses TRBV29-1 with TRBJ1-1, with a possible D match to TRBD1 (5 bases). The germline gives CDR1 SQVTM, CDR2 ANQGSEA. V dropped 4 bases and J dropped 0 bases, with 12 bases sitting between them. CDR3 length equals 14 residues. The chain's CDR3 is CSVGYGGLNTEAFF. CDR3 DNA: TGCAGCGTTGGGTACGGGGGACTGAACACTGAAGCTTTCTTT.

The CDR3 spells CASSYGPRGWEQYF. The CDR3 DNA reads TGTGCCAGCAGTTACGGACCGAGGGGTTGGGAGCAGTACTTC. This chain connects TRBV6-5 to TRBJ2-7; tentatively, D is TRBD1 or TRBD2 (5 bases each). Trimming removed 2 bases from V and 7 bases from J, with 15 bases in between. The CDR3 has 14 amino acids. CDR1 is MNHEY, CDR2 SVGAGI, per germline.

Turning to this clonotype: A far larger clone is only one base removed, so a read error is likely. The V gene is TRBV15, the J gene TRBJ2-1, with D hard to call. Per the germline V gene, CDR1 is LNHNV and CDR2 is YYDKDF (reference sequence). V lost 3 bases and J 10 bases, leaving 10 bases between the germline ends. This CDR3 has 12 residues. CDR3 residues: CATSRSSYEQFF. The CDR3 nucleotides are TGTGCCACCAGCAGGAGCTCCTACGAGCAGTTCTTC.

This clonotype was seen ten or more times. This chain uses TRBV24-1 with TRBJ2-7, with 13 nucleotides matching TRBD2. J gave up 3 bases and V 4 bases, and 5 bases lay outside the gene matches. The germline V gene encodes CDR1 KGHDR and CDR2 SFDVKD. There are 16 residues in the CDR3. The chain's CDR3 is CATSDRTSGGGYEQYF. CDR3 in DNA: TGTGCCACCAGTGACCGGACTAGCGGGGGAGGCTACGAGCAGTACTTC.

For this clonotype: This likely reflects a read error, since a far larger clone is one base away. As the CDR3 is not closed by the conserved phenylalanine or tryptophan, this likely results from a read error. The chain links TRBV5-8 to TRBJ1-2, with D possibly matching TRBD1 (5 bases). Germline V lookup: CDR1 SGHTS, CDR2 YDEGEE. V was shortened by 7 bases and J by 4 bases, with 14 bases between the two germline ends. CDR3 length equals 13 residues. CDR3 DNA sequence: TGTGCCAGCTCCGGTGCAGGGCTCTATGGCTACACCGTC. Translating it yields CASSGAGLYGYTV.

In its sample, this clonotype was seen many times. This chain connects TRBV2 to TRBJ1-1; 10 positions agree with TRBD1. Germline V gene sequence: CDR1 SNHLY, CDR2 FYNNEI. V shed 5 bases, J shed 1 base, and the junction held 1 base outside the gene matches. The CDR3 has 14 residues. The CDR3 DNA follows: TGTGCCAGCAGTTGGACAGGGGGGAACACTGAAGCTTTCTTT. Amino acids: CASSWTGGNTEAFF.

This clonotype was observed many times. V and J are TRBV24-1 and TRBJ1-2; D not resolved. Between the trimmed V and J ends, which lost 3 bases and 8 bases, there was a span of 18 bases. CDR3 length equals 15 residues. The germline V gene encodes CDR1 KGHDR and CDR2 SFDVKD. The CDR3 loop reads CATSDPRSGVGGYTF. For the CDR3, the DNA is TGTGCCACCAGTGATCCCCGTAGTGGGGTAGGAGGCTACACCTTC.